This T cell receptor (beta chain) appears in the sequencing data of a study of cytotoxic CD8 clonotypes in ibrutinib-treated CLL. Across the study: Within the patient group, about ten were relapsed/refractory and some 14 treatment-naive, and 17 were IGHV unmutated. General study results and limits: At the start, clonality exceeded age-matched healthy donors and followed circulating CD8+ T-cell counts.

Clones were read by immunoSEQ multiplex PCR, and TCRdb kept only the in-frame ones, dropping some. The profile shows some 300,000 clones, about 80% of them singletons. Notes on this clone: Its cognate antigen is unknown.

Trimming left V 4 bases short and J 6 bases short, with 13 bases between. Germline CDR1 is LGHNA and CDR2 is YNFKEQ. The CDR3 length is 13 residues. The starting material was PBMCs, obtained before ibrutinib treatment. This chain joins TRBV4-2 and TRBJ2-7; D possibly matches TRBD1 or TRBD2 (6 bases each). This TCR was sampled from a human donor with chronic lymphocytic leukemia. The CDR3 nucleotides read TGTGCCAGCAGCCCGGAGGGGGACGGCGAGCAGTACTTC. Protein: CASSPEGDGEQYF.